This is a list of T cell receptor beta chains from one sample in a study of cytomegalovirus exposure and HLA in healthy donors. Libraries were prepared by immunoSEQ multiplex PCR; TCRdb keeps only in-frame clonotypes and omits some of them. In the table there are 160,000 or so clones, 84% of which are singletons. The sample consisted of PBMCs. These receptors originate from a man aged 18 to 30 in good health and CMV-seronegative. The CDR3 runs from the conserved cysteine through the conserved F or W. The order of the fields is D gene, clone size, J gene, V gene, CDR3 DNA, CDR3 protein. The D gene is left open where the match is weak. Some rows mark clone size as missing; the rest say once, few, many or name a class of expanded clone.

TRBD2	-	TRBJ2-2	TRBV28	TGTGCCAGCCACCGCACGGGAGGGCCATCCGGGGAGCTGTTTTTT	CASHRTGGPSGELFF
TRBD2	once	TRBJ2-1	TRBV29-1	TGCAGCGCCTTAGCGGGGGCAAATGAGCAGTTCTTC	CSALAGANEQFF
TRBD2	-	TRBJ2-3	TRBV13	TGTGCCAGCAGCCAACGGACTAGCGGGGGGCTCACAGATACGCAGTATTTT	CASSQRTSGGLTDTQYF
-	once	TRBJ1-2	TRBV5-8	TGTGCCAGCAGCTTGGATGGGGGAGGTGGAGGCTACACCTTC	CASSLDGGGGGYTF
TRBD2	-	TRBJ2-5	TRBV7-8	TGTGCCAGCAGCCCCATTGGGGCGGGAGGGCAGGAGACCCAGTACTTC	CASSPIGAGGQETQYF
-	-	TRBJ2-5	TRBV2	TGTGCCAGCAGGACCACTAGCTGGGCGAAAGAGACCCAGTACTTC	CASRTTSWAKETQYF
-	-	TRBJ2-6	TRBV30	TGTGCCTGGATTAAGGGGGGGTCTGGGGCCAACGTCCTGACTTTC	CAWIKGGSGANVLTF
-	-	TRBJ2-7	TRBV7-2	TGTGCCAGCAGCACCGGCTGGAGCTCCTACGAGCAGTACTTC	CASSTGWSSYEQYF
-	-	TRBJ2-6	TRBV6-1	TGTGCCAGCAGTACTAGCAGCTCTGGGGCCAACGTCCTGACTTTC	CASSTSSSGANVLTF
-	-	TRBJ2-2	TRBV29-1	TGCAGCGTTGATAATGCCGGGGAGCTGTTTTTT	CSVDNAGELFF
TRBD1	once	TRBJ1-4	TRBV5-4	TGTGCCAGCAGCCCCGGGACAGGGGGCGCGGGAAAACTGTTTTTT	CASSPGTGGAGKLFF
-	-	TRBJ1-3	TRBV28	TGTGCCAGCCGTAGGTCCGGGGCTGGAAACACCATATATTTT	CASRRSGAGNTIYF
-	-	TRBJ2-2	TRBV4-3	TGCGCCAGCAGCCAAGGACAAAACACCGGGGAGCTGTTTTTT	CASSQGQNTGELFF
-	-	TRBJ1-1	TRBV11-2	TGTGCCAGCAGCTTAGGGCTTCGGAACACTGAAGCTTTCTTT	CASSLGLRNTEAFF
-	-	TRBJ1-1	TRBV7-9	TGTGCCAGCAGCGCACCCAGGGCCCCTGAAGCTTTCTTT	CASSAPRAPEAFF